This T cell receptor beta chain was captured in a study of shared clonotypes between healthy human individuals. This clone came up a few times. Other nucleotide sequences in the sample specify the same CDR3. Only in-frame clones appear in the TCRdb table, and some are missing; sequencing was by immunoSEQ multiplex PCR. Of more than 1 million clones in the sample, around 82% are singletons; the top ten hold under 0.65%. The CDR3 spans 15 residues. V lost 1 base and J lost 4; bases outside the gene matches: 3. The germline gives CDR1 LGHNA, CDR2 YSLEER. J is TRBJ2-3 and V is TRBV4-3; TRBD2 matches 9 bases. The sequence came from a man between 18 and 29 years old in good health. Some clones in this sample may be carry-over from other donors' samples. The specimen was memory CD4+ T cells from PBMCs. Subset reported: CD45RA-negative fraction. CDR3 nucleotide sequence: TGCGCCAGCAGCCAAGTGGCGGGAGGGGCAGATACGCAGTATTTT. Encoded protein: CASSQVAGGADTQYF.